The T cell receptor beta chain under discussion was sequenced for a study of T cell repertoires in cytomegalovirus infection. For the study at large: Public signatures in TCR beta pointed to CMV infection and matching HLA type.

Notes on this clonotype: Its antigen is not known.

TCRdb analysed the reads with MiXCR anew, one entry per CDR3 protein. The table records about 450,000 distinct CDR3 sequences, approximately 30% of them present only once. V gave up 7 bases and J gave up 5 bases, with 17 bases separating them. The germline gives CDR1 LNHDA, CDR2 SQIVND (reference sequence). The CDR3 extends over 14 amino acids. Whole-study findings and limits: CMV-specific HLA-C-restricted TCR beta clonotypes dominated the ex vivo response. Of the TCR beta families, the public ones yielded a cumulative frequency that identified carriers of CMV plus the relevant HLA.

The sequence was obtained from a human donor in good health (CMV status not recorded). Some clones in this sample may be carry-over from other donors' samples. The source material was PBMCs. The chain couples TRBV19 to TRBJ2-5; D possibly corresponds to TRBD1 (6 bases). For the CDR3, the DNA is TGTGCCAGTATGGGACAAAGGGCTGGGGAGACCCAGTACTTC. This sequence encodes CASMGQRAGETQYF. Using reference TRBV19 and TRBJ2-5 for the parts outside the CDR3, the full variable domain is DGGITQSPKYLFRKEGQNVTLSCEQNLNHDAMYWYRQDPGQGLRLIYYSQIVNDFQKGDIAEGYSVSREKKESFPLTVTSAQKNPTAFYLCASMGQRAGETQYFGPGTRLLVL.